Listed below are T cell receptor beta chains from one sample, sequenced in a study of PD-1 blockade in classical Hodgkin lymphoma. Using immunoSEQ multiplex PCR, the repertoire was profiled, and TCRdb retains in-frame clones only, with some absent. Counted here are 50,000 or so clones, 90% occurring once; the ten biggest clones make up approximately 13%. The sequencing here drew on peripheral blood mononuclear cells (PBMCs), taken before the fourth cycle of nivolumab. The source of these receptors is a human donor with classical Hodgkin lymphoma. The CDR3 runs from the conserved cysteine through the conserved F or W. The D gene is left open where the match is weak. A clone size is listed for some rows: how often the clone was seen (once, few, many), or a class if it is expanded.

clone_size	d_call	v_call	j_call	cdr3_nt	cdr3_aa
.	.	TRBV15	TRBJ2-1	TGTGCCACCAGCACAAGTCCAAATGAGCAGTTCTTC	CATSTSPNEQFF
.	TRBD2	TRBV10-3	TRBJ2-1	TGTGCCATCAGGTGGACTAGCGGACTCTACAATGAGCAGTTCTTC	CAIRWTSGLYNEQFF
.	.	TRBV28	TRBJ2-5	TGTGCCAGCAGCTCGCCGGGACGGGAGACCCAGTACTTC	CASSSPGRETQYF
.	TRBD2	TRBV6-1	TRBJ2-1	TGTGCCAGCAGTGAAGCGAGGTTAGCGGGTAGCTCCTACAATGAGCAGTTCTTC	CASSEARLAGSSYNEQFF
.	.	TRBV5-1	TRBJ1-1	TGCGCCAGCAGGACCGGCTGGGGGAGGGGGGACACTGAAGCTTTCTTT	CASRTGWGRGDTEAFF
.	.	TRBV7-6	TRBJ2-1	TGTGCCAGCAGCACCGGACATGGGAATGAGCAGTTCTTC	CASSTGHGNEQFF
once	.	TRBV21-1	TRBJ2-1	TGTGCCAGCAGCGTGGCATTCTACGGGTTGGGCAATGAGCAGTTCTTC	CASSVAFYGLGNEQFF
.	TRBD1	TRBV27	TRBJ1-5	TGTGCCAGCAGTTTACTGCCCAGGGGGCAGAAGAATCAGCCCCAGCATTTT	CASSLLPRGQKNQPQHF
.	TRBD1	TRBV19	TRBJ1-2	TGTGCCAGCAGACCCCTTTGGACAGGAGATGGCTACACCTTC	CASRPLWTGDGYTF
.	.	TRBV7-9	TRBJ2-1	TGTGCCAGCAGCTTAGCGATCGAAGAATATTTTCCCAATGAGCAGTTCTTC	CASSLAIEEYFPNEQFF
once	.	TRBV5-4	TRBJ2-3	TGTGCCAGCAGCATTCCGGCTGGTACAGATACGCAGTATTTT	CASSIPAGTDTQYF
.	.	TRBV21-1	TRBJ2-1	TGTGCCAGCAGCAAGTTCGGGACAGGGGGTCTCTCCTACAATGAGCAGTTCTTC	CASSKFGTGGLSYNEQFF
.	.	TRBV27	TRBJ1-1	TGTGCCAGCAGTTTATGGGGGGAACCGAACACTGAAGCTTTCTTT	CASSLWGEPNTEAFF
.	TRBD2	TRBV25-1	TRBJ2-5	TGTGCCAGCAGTGAAATGGGTATAGCGGGAGGAGGGGAGACCCAGTACTTC	CASSEMGIAGGGETQYF
.	.	TRBV27	TRBJ1-2	TGTGCCAGCAGTACGGGGTTGGGAGGGTGGCATGGCTACACCTTC	CASSTGLGGWHGYTF
.	.	TRBV7-6	TRBJ1-1	TGTGCCAGCAGCTTAGCTCTATCTACAATCATGAACACTGAAGCTTTCTTT	CASSLALSTIMNTEAFF
.	.	TRBV12-5	TRBJ2-3	TGTGCTAGTGGTGACGGACAGATTAGCACAGATACGCAGTATTTT	CASGDGQISTDTQYF
.	TRBD2	TRBV7-9	TRBJ2-3	TGTGCCAGCAGCTTAGGGACCCTAGCGGGCTATACGCAGTATTTT	CASSLGTLAGYTQYF
.	.	TRBV10-3	TRBJ2-5	TGTGCCATCAGCGAGAACCAAGAGACCCAGTACTTC	CAISENQETQYF
.	TRBD1	TRBV6-5	TRBJ1-5	TGTGCCAGCAGTCCGGGACAGTTTAATCAGCCCCAGCATTTT	CASSPGQFNQPQHF
once	.	TRBV5-4	TRBJ2-3	TGTGCCAGCAGCTTGGCTTTTATCGGGGGCTTCACAGATACGCAGTATTTT	CASSLAFIGGFTDTQYF
.	TRBD1	TRBV19	TRBJ2-1	TGTGCCAGTAGTATTGTGGACAGGCCTATTAACAATGAGCAGTTCTTC	CASSIVDRPINNEQFF
once	TRBD2	TRBV10-3	TRBJ2-2	TGTGCCATCAGCGGGAGGGATACCGGGGAGCTGTTTTTT	CAISGRDTGELFF
.	.	TRBV11-2	TRBJ2-7	TGTGCCAGCAGCTTGAGGACGGGGCCAGTTGCTTACGAGCAGTACTTC	CASSLRTGPVAYEQYF
once	.	TRBV5-1	TRBJ1-2	TGCGCCAGCAGCGGGGGCGCCGGTGGCTACACCTTC	CASSGGAGGYTF
.	TRBD1	TRBV6-6	TRBJ2-2	TGTGCCAGCCTCACAGGGGGATCGACCGGGGAGCTGTTTTTT	CASLTGGSTGELFF
few	TRBD2	TRBV6-5	TRBJ2-5	TGTGCCAGCAGCCCCGGACTAGCTGAGGAGACCCAGTACTTC	CASSPGLAEETQYF
.	.	TRBV27	TRBJ1-4	TGTGCCAGCAGTTTAAGACAAATCAATGAAAAACTGTTTTTT	CASSLRQINEKLFF
.	.	TRBV25-1	TRBJ2-7	TGTGCCAGCAGTGAATCAAGCATCTACGAGCAGTACTTC	CASSESSIYEQYF
once	TRBD1	TRBV11-2	TRBJ2-5	TGTGCCAGCAGACCTCTCAGGGGGCGGGGAGAGACCCAGTACTTC	CASRPLRGRGETQYF
few	TRBD2	TRBV2	TRBJ2-3	TGTGCCAGCAGTGAGACGGGAGGCCCGGATACGCAGTATTTT	CASSETGGPDTQYF
.	.	TRBV27	TRBJ2-1	TGTGCCAGCAGTTTGAGCGGAGACTACAATGAGCAGTTCTTC	CASSLSGDYNEQFF
.	.	TRBV6-5	TRBJ2-7	TGTGCCAGCAGTTACTCGGAAGGCGACGAGCAGTACTTC	CASSYSEGDEQYF
once	.	TRBV9	TRBJ2-7	TGTGCCAGCAGCCCGGGCGAGCGGACTAACTACGAGCAGTACTTC	CASSPGERTNYEQYF
.	TRBD2	TRBV5-1	TRBJ2-6	TGCGCCAGCAGCTTAACGGGAGGAGGGTCCGGGGCCAACGTCCTGACTTTC	CASSLTGGGSGANVLTF
.	.	TRBV5-6	TRBJ2-1	TGTGCCAGCAGCGGGCTAGAGCAGTTCTTC	CASSGLEQFF
.	.	TRBV6-4	TRBJ2-1	TGTGCCAGCAGTTCCCACAGGGTTAACTACAATGAGCAGTTCTTC	CASSSHRVNYNEQFF
.	.	TRBV19	TRBJ1-1	TGTGCCAGTAATGTCCAGGGCTGGACTGAAGCTTTCTTT	CASNVQGWTEAFF
once	.	TRBV10-1	TRBJ2-4	TGCGCCAGCAGACGACAGGAAGGGCGGGACTTAGCCAAAAACATTCAGTACTTC	CASRRQEGRDLAKNIQYF
.	.	TRBV6-5	TRBJ1-2	TGTGCCAGCAGACAGGGAGGCTATGGCTACACCTTC	CASRQGGYGYTF
.	TRBD2	TRBV18	TRBJ2-7	TGTGCCAGCTCACCGCCGGGAGCGGGGGTTCTCTACGAGCAGTACTTC	CASSPPGAGVLYEQYF
.	.	TRBV6-5	TRBJ1-3	TGTGCCAGCAGTTACTCGTACGGGACTGGAAACACCATATATTTT	CASSYSYGTGNTIYF
once	TRBD2	TRBV27	TRBJ2-6	TGTGCCAGCAGTTTTGGTAGCGGGAGGTCTGGGGCCAACGTCCTGACTTTC	CASSFGSGRSGANVLTF
.	.	TRBV19	TRBJ1-5	TGTGCCAGTAGCCAAGGCTGGGACCAGCCCCAGCATTTT	CASSQGWDQPQHF
.	.	TRBV5-4	TRBJ2-2	TGTGCCAGCAGCTTCTGGACAGCATCGAACACCGGGGAGCTGTTTTTT	CASSFWTASNTGELFF
.	.	TRBV9	TRBJ1-5	TGTGCCAGCAGCGTAGGGCAGAACTTCAATCAGCCCCAGCATTTT	CASSVGQNFNQPQHF
.	TRBD2	TRBV19	TRBJ2-3	TGTGCCAGTAGCCCAGACGGGACTAGCGGGGGCACAGATACGCAGTATTTT	CASSPDGTSGGTDTQYF
.	.	TRBV11-3	TRBJ2-1	TGTGCCAGCAGACATGAAGGGGCCCCCAGGGGCCCCTACAATGAGCAGTTCTTC	CASRHEGAPRGPYNEQFF
.	TRBD1	TRBV7-8	TRBJ2-7	TGTGCCAGCAGGCCCCAGGGGGCTTCCTACGAGCAGTACTTC	CASRPQGASYEQYF
.	.	TRBV7-7	TRBJ2-1	TGTGCTAGCAGCTTATACGGGAGTGGTGAGCAGTTCTTC	CASSLYGSGEQFF
many	TRBD1	TRBV4-1	TRBJ1-2	TGCGCCAGCACTCAAACCCCCGGGACAGGGAACTATGGCTACACCTTC	CASTQTPGTGNYGYTF
.	TRBD2	TRBV6-6	TRBJ2-7	TGTGCCAGCAGTTACTCGAGCGGGAGCTACGAGCAGTACTTC	CASSYSSGSYEQYF
.	.	TRBV12-1	TRBJ2-5	TGTGCCAGCAGCTTTTTTCGTCCCCGGACTAGCGGGATAGGAGAGACCCAGTACTTC	CASSFFRPRTSGIGETQYF
.	.	TRBV11-3	TRBJ1-1	TGTGCCAGCAGCTTACGACATGCGATTGCTGAAGCTTTCTTT	CASSLRHAIAEAFF